One sample yielded the 3 T cell receptor beta chains listed below, sequenced in a study of cytomegalovirus exposure and HLA in healthy donors. Vbeta (60) and Jbeta (13) primers were used in the PCR. Sequencing was performed with immunoSEQ multiplex PCR; in TCRdb, only in-frame clones are kept and a portion is missing. The sample lists some 130,000 clones, approximately 60% occurring once. The specimen sequenced was PBMCs. These receptors all stem from a woman aged 40 to 55 in good health and CMV-seronegative.

The chain combines TRBV7-8 with TRBJ1-1, with D possibly TRBD1 on 6 matching bases. CDR1 SGHVS and CDR2 FQNEAQ come from the germline V gene. The CDR3 has 14 residues. The V end lost 5 bases, the J end lost 2 bases, and 12 bases lay between the germline ends. This chain's CDR3 is CASSLLQGNTEAFF. The DNA for the CDR3 is TGTGCCAGCAGCCTACTACAGGGTAACACTGAAGCTTTCTTT.

This clone was seen once. The J gene is TRBJ2-5, the V gene TRBV19; 9 bases are a match to TRBD2. Losses at the gene ends were 4 bases for V and 4 bases for J; bases not matched to a gene: 13. This CDR3 is built from 17 residues. Germline assignment: CDR1 LNHDA and CDR2 SQIVND (reference sequence). The CDR3 loop is CASSKSSSGGFRETQYF. In DNA form, the CDR3 reads TGTGCCAGTAGTAAGTCGTCCAGCGGGGGGTTTAGAGAGACCCAGTACTTC.

The chain employs TRBV7-6 and TRBJ2-1, with D perhaps matching TRBD1 (5 bases). V gave up 3 bases and J gave up 7 bases, with 10 bases separating them. Germline loops: CDR1 SGHVS, CDR2 FNYEAQ. The CDR3 covers 13 residues. CDR3 nucleotides: TGTGCCAGCAGCTTTGCGGACACTAATGAGCAGTTCTTC. Translating gives CASSFADTNEQFF.